This T cell receptor (beta chain) was captured in a study of cytotoxic CD8 clonotypes in ibrutinib-treated CLL. Here immunoSEQ multiplex PCR was the method, and the copy in TCRdb shows in-frame clones only, minus some. The sample lists approximately 210,000 clones, 72% occurring once. Study-level points and caveats: There were few public clonotypes, and on treatment they contracted or stayed stable.

This clone was detected once. Antigen specificity is unknown. Here the sequenced sample was PBMCs, taken after 24 months of ibrutinib treatment. The sequence came from a human donor with chronic lymphocytic leukemia.

CDR3 amino acids: CSGTEQETQYF. Written as DNA, the CDR3 is TGCAGTGGAACAGAACAAGAGACCCAGTACTTC. The chain links TRBV20-1 to TRBJ2-5; D is unclear. The CDR3 is 11 residues long. Trimming pared 7 bases from V and 2 bases from J, leaving 8 bases between. Germline loops: CDR1 DFQATT, CDR2 SNEGSKA (reference sequence).